A selection of T cell receptor beta chains follows, all from one sample in a study of cytomegalovirus exposure and HLA in healthy donors. This table comes from immunoSEQ multiplex PCR, and its TCRdb copy is limited to in-frame clones, with some not included. The sample has 95,000 to 100,000 clones; more than 65% are singletons. The specimen sequenced was PBMCs. The receptors originated from a human donor in good health. Both conserved end residues are part of each CDR3. The D gene is left open where the match is weak. Clone sizes are given selectively: once, few, many, or a class where the clone is expanded.

>TRBJ1-1|TRBV30|.|few|12
CAWSVLWTEAFF
TGTGCCTGGAGTGTTTTGTGGACAGAAGCTTTCTTT
>TRBJ1-5|TRBV6-6|TRBD1|.|15
CASSYSGQGGQPQHF
TGTGCCAGCAGTTACTCGGGGCAGGGGGGTCAGCCCCAGCATTTT
>TRBJ2-5|TRBV11-2|.|.|14
CASSHLAYQETQYF
TGTGCCAGCAGCCATCTAGCTTACCAAGAGACCCAGTACTTC
>TRBJ2-1|TRBV16|.|few|13
CASSQFGDFEQFF
TGTGCCAGCAGCCAATTCGGGGATTTTGAGCAGTTCTTC
>TRBJ2-5|TRBV19|.|.|15
CASSMGLALKETQYF
TGTGCCAGTAGTATGGGGCTGGCCCTAAAAGAGACCCAGTACTTC
>TRBJ2-7|TRBV27|TRBD1|.|13
CASSYSTGLEQYF
TGTGCCAGCAGTTATTCGACAGGGCTCGAGCAGTACTTC
>TRBJ2-7|TRBV19|.|.|14
CASSTRQASYEQYF
TGTGCCAGTAGTACCAGACAGGCCTCCTACGAGCAGTACTTC
>TRBJ1-1|TRBV30|TRBD1|.|13
CAWNNRGNTEAFF
TGTGCCTGGAATAACAGGGGTAACACTGAAGCTTTCTTT
>TRBJ2-7|TRBV19|TRBD1|once|14
CAVPPGQGPYEQYF
TGTGCCGTACCACCGGGACAGGGGCCCTACGAGCAGTACTTC
>TRBJ2-1|TRBV4-1|.|.|13
CASSLSLYNEQFF
TGCGCCAGCAGCCTGTCTCTCTACAATGAGCAGTTCTTC
>TRBJ2-2|TRBV5-1|TRBD1|few|17
CASSLDSGTANTGELFF
TGCGCCAGCAGCTTGGACTCCGGGACAGCTAACACCGGGGAGCTGTTTTTT
>TRBJ1-2|TRBV7-2|.|.|13
CASSGRGGARYTF
TGTGCCAGCAGCGGTCGCGGAGGGGCCCGCTACACCTTC
>TRBJ1-1|TRBV9|TRBD1|.|15
CASSVDAGGRNEAFF
TGTGCCAGCAGCGTAGACGCAGGGGGCAGGAATGAAGCTTTCTTT
>TRBJ2-3|TRBV5-4|.|.|17
CASSLGGGHAGTDTQYF
TGTGCCAGCAGCTTGGGGGGAGGCCATGCGGGCACAGATACGCAGTATTTT
>TRBJ2-3|TRBV11-2|TRBD2|.|18
CASSLEPLLAGTTDTQYF
TGTGCCAGCAGCTTAGAGCCACTACTAGCGGGGACCACAGATACGCAGTATTTT
>TRBJ1-1|TRBV5-6|.|.|14
CASSLSPRETEAFF
TGTGCCAGCAGCTTATCGCCCAGGGAAACTGAAGCTTTCTTT
>TRBJ1-2|TRBV6-5|.|.|14
CASSYGDSLVKLFF
TGTGCCAGCAGTTACGGCGACAGCCTAGTTAAACTCTTCTTC
>TRBJ1-6|TRBV9|.|once|14
CASSVSGFYSPLHF
TGTGCCAGCAGCGTATCAGGGTTTTATTCACCCCTCCACTTT
>TRBJ1-2|TRBV4-1|.|.|16
CASSQDMVSANYGYTF
TGCGCCAGCAGCCAAGACATGGTGAGCGCTAACTATGGCTACACCTTC
>TRBJ1-2|TRBV10-3|.|.|11
CAISETTGYTF
TGTGCCATCAGTGAGACTACAGGCTACACCTTC
>TRBJ2-1|TRBV2|.|.|14
CASSEGAFNNEQFF
TGTGCCAGCAGTGAGGGGGCCTTTAACAATGAGCAGTTCTTC
>TRBJ1-5|TRBV5-8|.|.|18
CASSPPLGGPSIFWPQHF
TGTGCCAGCAGCCCACCCCTAGGAGGGCCCTCTATATTTTGGCCCCAGCATTTT
>TRBJ1-2|TRBV19|.|once|12
CASRDRYYGYTF
TGTGCCAGTCGCGACAGGTATTATGGCTACACCTTC
>TRBJ1-1|TRBV5-1|.|few|13
CASSLERETEAFF
TGCGCCAGCAGCTTAGAGAGGGAAACTGAAGCTTTCTTT
>TRBJ2-7|TRBV21-1|.|.|15
CASDLDAGFIYEQYF
TGTGCCAGCGATTTAGATGCAGGGTTTATCTACGAGCAGTACTTC
>TRBJ1-5|TRBV25-1|.|few|16
CASSETGVLTNQPQHF
TGTGCCAGCAGTGAGACAGGAGTACTGACTAATCAGCCCCAGCATTTT
>TRBJ2-7|TRBV5-4|.|.|12
CASSLPGYEQYF
TGTGCCAGCAGCCTCCCAGGGTACGAGCAGTACTTC
>TRBJ2-1|TRBV6-1|TRBD1|.|14
CASGPGTGVNEQFF
TGTGCCAGCGGGCCCGGGACAGGGGTCAATGAGCAGTTCTTC
>TRBJ1-5|TRBV2|TRBD1|.|15
CASSPRDRFNQPQHF
TGTGCCAGCAGCCCCAGGGACAGGTTCAATCAGCCCCAGCATTTT
>TRBJ1-5|TRBV19|.|.|15
CASSMGQGLNQPQHF
TGTGCCAGTAGTATGGGCCAGGGCCTCAATCAGCCCCAGCATTTT
>TRBJ1-1|TRBV29-1|.|few|18
CSAGGARAGEAMNTEAFF
TGCAGCGCCGGAGGGGCGCGCGCGGGAGAAGCAATGAACACTGAAGCTTTCTTT
>TRBJ1-4|TRBV19|TRBD1|.|15
CASSIAGTVGEKLFF
TGTGCCAGTAGTATAGCCGGGACAGTGGGTGAAAAACTGTTTTTT
>TRBJ2-7|TRBV7-9|.|.|12
CASSLSGYEQYF
TGTGCCAGCAGCTTATCAGGCTACGAGCAGTACTTC
>TRBJ2-7|TRBV19|TRBD2|few|15
CASSFQREVPYEQYF
TGTGCCAGTAGTTTTCAGCGGGAGGTTCCCTACGAGCAGTACTTC
>TRBJ1-1|TRBV5-6|.|few|14
CASSLARGNTEAFF
TGTGCCAGCAGCTTGGCCAGGGGGAACACTGAAGCTTTCTTT
>TRBJ2-7|TRBV5-6|TRBD1|.|15
CASSVDRGPLSEQYF
TGTGCCAGCAGCGTTGACAGGGGTCCCCTTTCAGAGCAGTACTTC
>TRBJ2-1|TRBV9|TRBD2|.|15
CASSVGLAGVIEQFF
TGTGCCAGCAGCGTGGGACTAGCGGGAGTCATTGAGCAGTTCTTC
>TRBJ2-1|TRBV11-2|.|.|20
CASSLDYPRLADSSYNEQFF
TGTGCCAGCAGCTTAGATTATCCCCGTTTAGCGGATAGCTCCTACAATGAGCAGTTCTTC
>TRBJ1-2|TRBV27|TRBD1|.|15
CASKVTGDLGYGYTF
TGTGCCAGTAAAGTGACAGGGGATTTGGGCTATGGCTACACCTTC